This T cell receptor beta chain was obtained from a study of T cells after yellow fever vaccination. Study results and limitations: Among all clonotypes, a small share was observed in both CD4 and CD8 compartments. The secondary response peaked faster, at day 5 versus 15, but was weaker.

In its sample, this clonotype was seen many times. Its antigen is unidentified. Per the germline V gene, CDR1 is KGHSH and CDR2 is LQKENI. There are 16 residues in the CDR3. V lost 6 bases and J lost 0, with 15 bases in between. Template-switching 5'RACE yielded the TCR cDNA; a universal primer site and UMIs were added in the process. TCRdb redid the calling of the 5' RACE reads with MiXCR, one entry per CDR3 protein. The sample lists 150,000 to 200,000 distinct CDR3 sequences, roughly 6.4% occurring once. The rearrangement uses TRBV18 and TRBJ1-3; D is possibly TRBD1 (6 bases). The input for sequencing was CD4+ T cells sorted from PBMCs, taken on the day of the first yellow fever vaccination. This TCR was recovered from a man between 18 and 35 years old who received the YFV17D yellow fever vaccine. The CDR3 here is CASSPTGVLSGNTIYF. Written as DNA, the CDR3 is TGTGCCAGCTCTCCGACAGGCGTCCTCTCTGGAAACACCATATATTTT.